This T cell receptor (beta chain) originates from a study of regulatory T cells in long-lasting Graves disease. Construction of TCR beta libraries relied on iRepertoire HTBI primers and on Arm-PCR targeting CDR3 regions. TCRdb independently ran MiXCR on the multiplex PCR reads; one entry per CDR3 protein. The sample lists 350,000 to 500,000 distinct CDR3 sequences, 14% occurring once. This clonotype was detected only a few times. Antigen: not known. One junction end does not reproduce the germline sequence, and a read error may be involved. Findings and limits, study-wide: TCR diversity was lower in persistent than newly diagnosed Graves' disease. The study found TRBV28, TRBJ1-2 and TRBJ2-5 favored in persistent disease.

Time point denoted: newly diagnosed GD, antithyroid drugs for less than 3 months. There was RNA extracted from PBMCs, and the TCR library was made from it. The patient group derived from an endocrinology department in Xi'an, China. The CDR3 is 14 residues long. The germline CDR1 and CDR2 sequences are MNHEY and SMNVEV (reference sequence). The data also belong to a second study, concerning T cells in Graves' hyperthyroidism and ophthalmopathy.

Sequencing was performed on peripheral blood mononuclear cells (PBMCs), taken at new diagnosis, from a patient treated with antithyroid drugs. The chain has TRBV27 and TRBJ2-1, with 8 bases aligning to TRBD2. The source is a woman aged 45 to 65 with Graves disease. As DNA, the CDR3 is TGTGTCAGCAGTCAAGCGGGGGCCTACAATGAGCAGTTCTTC. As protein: CVSSQAGAYNEQFF.